The clone carrying this TCR beta chain was counted a single time. The antigen is not known. These data originate in a study of T cell responses to AZD1222 COVID-19 vaccine. TCRdb's table, derived via immunoSEQ multiplex PCR, lists solely in-frame clones and lacks some. The sample has about 70,000 clones, approximately 88% seen once. Findings of the study overall: Spike-specific TCR breadth rose after two AZD1222 doses, and depth rose as well. Repertoire sampling occurred only after the peak T cell response. Only six people who got AZD1222 tested seropositive at baseline.

Per the germline V gene, CDR1 is SGDLS and CDR2 is YYNGEE. Trimming took 4 bases from V and 6 from J, leaving 10 bases between them. There are 12 residues in the CDR3. The chain couples TRBV9 to TRBJ1-1; TRBD1 might be the D (5 bases). Sequenced material: peripheral blood, taken on day 0 of MenACWY control vaccination. This TCR was recovered from an adult in good health. In DNA form, the CDR3 reads TGTGCCAGCAGCAAAGGGACCCCTGAAGCTTTCTTT. This codes for CASSKGTPEAFF.